These T cell receptor beta chains were read from a single sample in a study of OX40 agonist ivuxolimab in advanced cancers. Method: immunoSEQ multiplex PCR; TCRdb's copy keeps in-frame clones and lacks some. The sample lists over 35,000 clones; roughly nine tenths were seen once. This material consisted of CD4+ or CD8+ T cells sorted from blood, taken in a trial of the OX40 agonist ivuxolimab. These receptors all stem from an adult with an advanced solid tumor such as melanoma, head and neck, liver or kidney cancer. Each CDR3 is given with its conserved first and last residue. The D gene is left open where the match is weak. Clone size is shown for a subset of rows, as once, few, many or a class of expanded clone.

J	V	D	size	CDR3	DNA
TRBJ2-7	TRBV5-6	.	.	CASSLQGNYEQYF	TGTGCCAGCAGCTTGCAGGGTAACTACGAGCAGTACTTC
TRBJ1-6	TRBV7-6	.	.	CASSLELAGDSPLHF	TGTGCCAGCAGCTTAGAGCTGGCAGGAGATTCACCCCTCCACTTT
TRBJ1-1	TRBV19	.	.	CASSIFGGMGTEAFF	TGTGCCAGTAGTATCTTCGGGGGCATGGGTACTGAAGCTTTCTTT
TRBJ1-5	TRBV10-3	.	once	CAISDDVGNQPQHF	TGTGCCATCAGTGATGACGTTGGCAATCAGCCCCAGCATTTT
TRBJ2-1	TRBV28	.	.	CASSPGSSYNEQFF	TGTGCCAGCAGTCCGGGGTCTAGCTACAATGAGCAGTTCTTC
TRBJ2-5	TRBV29-1	TRBD2	.	CSAGTSGVQETQYF	TGCAGCGCCGGGACTAGCGGGGTTCAAGAGACCCAGTACTTC
TRBJ2-7	TRBV27	.	.	CASSFGGQSYEQYF	TGTGCCAGCAGTTTCGGGGGCCAATCCTACGAGCAGTACTTC
TRBJ2-5	TRBV7-6	.	.	CASSFSQETQYF	TGTGCCAGCAGCTTCTCCCAAGAGACCCAGTACTTC
TRBJ2-1	TRBV19	TRBD2	.	CASSIQGLAGLEMNEQFF	TGTGCCAGTAGTATCCAGGGACTAGCGGGGTTGGAGATGAATGAGCAGTTCTTC
TRBJ2-1	TRBV19	TRBD1	once	CASSIGTGSNEQFF	TGTGCCAGTAGTATCGGGACAGGGAGCAATGAGCAGTTCTTC
TRBJ1-2	TRBV27	TRBD1	.	CASAPRTGDGYTF	TGTGCCAGCGCCCCCCGGACAGGGGATGGCTACACCTTC
TRBJ1-4	TRBV23-1	.	.	CASSHTSTNEKLFF	TGCGCCAGCAGTCACACGTCAACTAATGAAAAACTGTTTTTT
TRBJ1-1	TRBV19	.	.	CASSIFNGLNTEAFF	TGTGCCAGTAGTATTTTTAACGGATTGAACACTGAAGCTTTCTTT
TRBJ2-2	TRBV11-3	.	.	CASSSESGANTGELFF	TGTGCCAGCAGCTCGGAAAGCGGAGCGAACACCGGGGAGCTGTTTTTT
TRBJ2-7	TRBV7-9	.	.	CASSLVGGSYEQYF	TGTGCCAGCAGCTTAGTCGGGGGCTCCTACGAGCAGTACTTC